This TCR beta chain was profiled in a study of beta chain features in type 1 diabetes. Findings of the study overall: Moderate but significant shortening of TCRB CDR3s was recorded in all four CD4+ subsets from Type 1 diabetes patients. Comparison showed that naive, central memory and Treg TCRB repertoires appeared more similar among patients than among healthy donors.

Every bit of the isolated RNA underwent reverse transcription, so sequencing read expressed TCRB transcripts. Generated by immunoSEQ multiplex PCR, the TCRdb table keeps only in-frame clones and is missing some. The sample consists of some 700,000 clones, roughly 13% of them appearing once. This clone was counted a few times. Its cognate antigen is unknown. Other DNA sequences in the same sample also yield this CDR3. The source is a man aged 18 to 35 with type 1 diabetes. Material for sequencing was naive CD4+ T cells from blood.

The CDR3 sequence is CASSPLGANYGYTF. In DNA form, the CDR3 reads TGTGCCAGCAGCCCCCTTGGTGCGAACTATGGCTACACCTTC. The V gene is TRBV9, the J gene TRBJ1-2; no definite D call. This CDR3 has 14 residues. Trimming shortened V by 4 bases and J by 2 bases, and 12 bases separated the two germline ends. CDR1 SGDLS and CDR2 YYNGEE come from the germline V gene.